This TCR beta chain was obtained from a study of cytomegalovirus exposure and HLA in healthy donors (dated by TCRdb to about 2017). About the investigation overall: An earlier analysis of some 600 of the donors reported under 300 Gb of sequence data and 100 million to 120 million unique TCR beta sequences obtained from about 200 million T cells. The study was designed to test whether signatures of past pathogen exposure could be identified by cataloging public T cell receptors. Donor age, sex, ethnicity and CMV serostatus were compiled together with the repertoire data. Across some 400 genotyped donors of the cohort, an average of roughly 230,000 unique TCR beta nucleotide sequences per donor were sequenced, and roughly a sixth of those sequences were non-productive. The study combined high-throughput TCR immunosequencing, statistical association of individual TCRs with disease status, and machine learning to predict cytomegalovirus infection status. An earlier analysis of 500 to 650 of the donors applied high-throughput TCR beta sequencing to assess whether each TCR beta V gene segment acted as functional or pseudogenic. A later analysis re-examined previously published TCR beta repertoires from hundreds of donors and added high-resolution HLA genotyping to investigate patterns of TCR occurrence. Typing coverage varied by locus: roughly 629-640 donors for A, B, C, DRB1 and DQB1; roughly 500 for DQA1; more than 600 for DPA1; approximately 490 for DPB1. All discovery cohort repertoires had been generated using a single sequencing platform. Roughly 5 DR-DQ haplotypes were handled as single units for association and clustering, since linkage in the cohort was strong. Rather than drawing on any new phenotypic data, the later analysis identified candidate immune exposures from TCR beta sequences and the way those sequences occurred across donors. An early release that covered around 590 HLA-typed donors contained about 300 gigabases of sequencing data and 65 million to 100 million unique TCR sequences. In addition to the first cohort of 650 to 750 subjects, a separate validation cohort of around 110 different subjects was used. HLA typing included class I and class II loci at four-digit resolution. Of the 300 to 450 genotyped donors, 65% to 90% fell in the genetic ancestry cluster associated with self-reported Caucasian donors. The study profiled the T cell repertoires of hundreds of subjects by immunosequencing and related them to cytomegalovirus serostatus. A later genetic analysis took genome-wide SNP genotypes for about 55% of the roughly 700 donors and used that subset as a discovery cohort.

In total, 500 to 700 healthy bone marrow donors made up the cohort. Cohort members were all nominally healthy when sampled, although unrecorded immune exposures were likely present. The donor tested CMV seropositive, placing the donor among the approximately 290 seropositive members of the cohort. A peripheral blood sample was collected from each donor, and TCR beta sequencing was performed on peripheral blood mononuclear cells. Genomic DNA extraction from the blood cell samples was performed with the Qiagen DNeasy Blood Extraction Kit. The method behind the library was the immunoSEQ multiplex PCR assay. For the multiplex PCR, a mixture combining 60 forward primers for TCR Vbeta segments and 13 reverse primers for TCR Jbeta segments was used. The CDR3 region of rearranged TCR beta genes was amplified from genomic DNA with a multiplex PCR assay. The amplified TCR beta libraries were sequenced on the Illumina HiSeq System as 87-base-pair reads. Under the source paper's analysis protocol: A later analysis counted tens of millions of unique TCR beta chains across the 640 or so repertoires, and some 11 million of these chains were shared by at least two donors. To remove PCR and sequencing errors, raw reads were error-corrected and collapsed into unique sequences using a nearest-neighbor algorithm that merged closely related sequences. CDR3 sequences were aligned to IMGT reference sequences to assign V, D and J gene segments. For a sequence to be retained, at least a six-nucleotide match to both a V gene segment and a J gene segment was required. Rearrangements were called productive when the CDR3 lacked stop codons and stayed in frame with V and J; all others were non-productive. CDR3 was defined by IMGT convention, running from the second conserved V-encoded cysteine to the conserved J-encoded phenylalanine. In an earlier analysis of approximately 500 of the donors, sequences lacking an unambiguous match to a single V gene segment were excluded. An earlier analysis of 500 to 700 of the donors classified V segments as functional when productive rearrangements were above 56.7% and as segregating when the standard deviation between donors was above 5%. A statistical classification framework was built for diagnosing cytomegalovirus status from the catalog of TCR beta chain sequences. V and J gene assignment, in a later analysis, came from comparing TCR nucleotide sequences with IMGT/GENE-DB human TR gene sequences. A later analysis assigned CDR3 sequences and most-parsimonious VDJ recombination scenarios with the TCRdist pipeline. A later analysis defined each TCR beta chain by its CDR3 amino acid sequence plus V-gene family, and excluded reads lacking a unique V-gene family. To address suspected cross-contamination and a sequencing artifact, a later analysis removed a few hundred highly shared, low-generation-probability nucleotide sequences. For each public chain, a later analysis derived a clonal expansion index from normalized ranks of inferred template counts within each repertoire. In a later analysis, generation probabilities were computed with a VDJ recombination model fitted to out-of-frame rearrangements, and the resulting probabilities were checked against IGoR. A later analysis scored TCR-TCR, TCR-HLA and TCR-CMV co-occurrence with hypergeometric tests, applying a repertoire-size bias correction to TCR pairs. To estimate false discovery rates, a later analysis permuted the HLA or CMV assignments 20 times. In a later analysis, co-occurring TCRs were grouped using DBSCAN, and TCRdist sequence similarity was added for clustering within HLA-allele-positive subsets. For co-occurrence clustering, repertoires with fewer than 30,000 or more than 120,000 public chains were excluded, along with a handful of repertoires with anomalous nucleotide sharing. TCRdb stores this immuneACCESS table with in-frame sequences only. Part of the clones is absent; in the studies checked, under half of the shortfall reflects unresolved V genes, and no reason is known for the rest. That table furnishes V, J and clone size, whereas the DNA furnished D and trimming. The sample contains 100,000 to 150,000 clones, approximately 70% of them found a single time. Around 2.5% of the sample lies in the top ten.

Findings and caveats that apply to the study as a whole: In the study, approximately 160 TCR beta chains were listed as associated with cytomegalovirus. Several of the top co-occurrence clusters appeared to be linked to parvovirus B19, influenza, CMV and Epstein-Barr virus, according to a later analysis. Linkage disequilibrium might explain the correlated functional status among segregating V segments, but an unknown experimental factor could not be ruled out. Some IMGT-functional V segments, including TRBV6-2 and TRBV6-3, could not be distinguished by the 87-base-pair reads and were therefore excluded. When HLA alleles, especially DR and DQ, strongly co-occurred, attributing TCR associations to individual alleles was difficult. Roughly uniform sequencing depth across donors was assumed in presence/absence analyses, although this assumption may not hold. A later genetic analysis reported fewer N-insertions in productive TCRs among donors in an Asian-associated ancestry cluster than the roughly 670-donor mean. In a later genetic analysis, a missense DCLRE1C variant was associated with V-gene and J-gene trimming of TCR beta chains, and the association was replicated in an independent cohort. In vitro tests confirmed that a few of the cytomegalovirus-associated TCR beta chains recognize cytomegalovirus antigens. Because some donors lacked HLA typing at each locus, the association tests relied only on the typed subset. A further reported finding was that TCR beta sequences accurately predicted the HLA-A and HLA-B alleles for most subjects in the first cohort. The authors suggested that the approach could potentially be generalized to other disease states and immunological phenotypes. The classifier was reported to diagnose cytomegalovirus status with high specificity and sensitivity in both the original and validation cohorts. Most TCR sequences were observed very rarely across donors, whereas some public TCRs were present in many individuals. The earlier analysis of some 540 of the donors excluded roughly 17 rarely observed V segments, including chromosome 9 orphons, because counts were too low. Immune exposure information for the cohort was limited to CMV serostatus. The sequencing pipeline was judged likely to have produced a cluster of highly shared sequence variants as a technical artifact. In a later analysis, TCR association rates were found to vary across HLA loci, with the most associated TCRs seen for DRB1 alleles and the fewest for HLA-C alleles. In a later analysis, HLA-associated TCR beta chains were found to be more clonally expanded and to have lower generation probabilities than equally common non-associated chains. A later analysis found that most CMV-associated TCR beta chains appeared HLA-restricted, with HLA associations seemingly driven largely by CMV exposure. Only TCR beta chains were sequenced in this cohort, and the absence of alpha or paired-chain data limited detectable features. An earlier analysis of several hundred of the donors showed that most TCR beta V segments appeared in productive rearrangements either about 90% or about 30% of the time, which broadly matched IMGT annotations. In a later analysis, 15,000 to 20,000 TCR beta sequences were associated with specific HLA alleles at a false discovery rate of 0.05.

Points on this clone: Its recognized antigen is unknown. Per-base qualities were not stored, and no clone one base away is much larger.

Including cysteine and phenylalanine, the CDR3 has 14 amino acids. Just the 42-base CDR3 DNA is kept, in frame starting at base 1. Germline trimming amounts to 3 bases on V and 9 bases on J, with 8 as the count of junction bases outside the gene matches. Based on the germline V gene, the CDR1 and CDR2 sequences are SGHTA and FQGNSA. This sequence was found in a woman between 55 and 75 years old in good health and CMV-seropositive. This chain joins TRBV7-2 to TRBJ2-4, and 7 junction bases match TRBD1. Sequencing was performed on PBMCs. The sequenced DNA: TGTGCCAGCAGCTTCGAGATTGGACAGGCCATTCAGTACTTC. It encodes CASSFEIGQAIQYF. Here the CDR3 is joined to the reference TRBV7-2 and TRBJ2-4 genes, and the full variable domain is: GAGVSQSPSNKVTEKGKDVELRCDPISGHTALYWYRQSLGQGLEFLIYFQGNSAPDKSGLPSDRFSAERTGGSVSTLTIQRTQQEDSAVYLCASSFEIGQAIQYFGAGTRLSVL.